This T cell receptor (beta chain) derives from a study of blood T cell repertoires in COVID-19. Study in general: Both acute and convalescent COVID-19 samples were obtained from the United States, Italy and Spain. The analysed material was cDNA or gDNA that came from T cells, B-cell-depleted T cells, or PBMCs.

Original processing methods: Amplification of reference gene primers provided the estimated nucleated cell counts. Using immunoSEQ multiplex PCR, the repertoire was profiled, and TCRdb retains in-frame clones only, with some absent. That table furnishes V, J and clone size, whereas the DNA furnished D and trimming. The top ten hold 6.5% to 9.5% of the sample, which has 55,000 to 65,000 clones, 91% seen once. The CDR3 has 15 residues. Germline CDR1 reads MNHEY; CDR2 reads SMNVEV (reference sequence). V was shortened by 11 bases and J by 6 bases, with 20 bases between the two germline ends. This chain uses TRBV27 with TRBJ1-6; D uncertain. The sample taken for sequencing was peripheral blood. The TCR was taken from a human donor in a cohort sampled during active COVID-19. The DNA of the CDR3 is TGTGCCCTTACACCGGGATTCGGGCCTAATTCACCCCTCCACTTT. Translation gives CALTPGFGPNSPLHF.